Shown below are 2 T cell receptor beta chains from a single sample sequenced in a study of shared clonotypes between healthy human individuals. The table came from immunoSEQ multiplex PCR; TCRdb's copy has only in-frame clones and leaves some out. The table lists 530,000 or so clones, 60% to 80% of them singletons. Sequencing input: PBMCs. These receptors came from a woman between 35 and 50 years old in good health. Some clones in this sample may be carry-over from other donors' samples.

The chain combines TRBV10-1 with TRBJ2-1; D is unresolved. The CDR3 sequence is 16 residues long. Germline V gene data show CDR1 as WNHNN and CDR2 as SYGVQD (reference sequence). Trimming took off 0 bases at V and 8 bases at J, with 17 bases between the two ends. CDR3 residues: CASSESTLSEPYEQFF. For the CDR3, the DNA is TGCGCCAGCAGTGAGTCGACTCTCTCCGAGCCCTATGAGCAGTTCTTC.

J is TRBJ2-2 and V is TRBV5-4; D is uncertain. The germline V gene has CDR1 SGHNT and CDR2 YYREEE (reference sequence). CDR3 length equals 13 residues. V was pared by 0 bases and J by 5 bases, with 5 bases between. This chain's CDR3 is CASSLDKTGELFF. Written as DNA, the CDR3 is TGTGCCAGCAGCTTGGACAAAACCGGGGAGCTGTTTTTT.